Detailed here is one TCR beta chain. The sample originates from a study of blood T cell repertoires in COVID-19. About the research overall: Donors in the United States, Italy and Spain gave samples during acute or convalescent COVID-19. Sources were T cells, B-cell-depleted T cells, or PBMCs; the material itself was cDNA or gDNA.

Unmatched junction bases numbered 12, after V lost 6 bases and J lost 8 bases. The CDR3 covers 14 residues. Germline V lookup: CDR1 WSHSY, CDR2 SAAADI. Participant age was about 18 to 89 years, and participants resided in roughly 24 US areas. Measured with immunoSEQ multiplex PCR; TCRdb has only the in-frame clones, and not every one. The data show a few hundred thousand clones, around 87% seen once. This chain connects TRBV10-2 to TRBJ1-2; TRBD1 aligns across 7 bases. The TCR sequence derives from a man aged 25-45 years who had recovered from COVID-19. The specimen was PBMCs or T cells enriched from blood (not recorded which). CDR3 coding DNA: TGCGCCAGCAGCCCGGGACAGCGCCTTGGGGGCTACACCTTC. Protein: CASSPGQRLGGYTF.